Included here is one TCR beta chain sequence, with context. Antigen unknown. V lost 6 bases, J lost 0 bases, and 14 bases lay in between. Germline V gene data show CDR1 as MNHNY and CDR2 as SVGAGI (reference sequence). This CDR3 has 15 amino acids. This specimen comes from a study of cytomegalovirus exposure and HLA in healthy donors. The study, taken as a whole, reports: Rare TCR sequences dominated, though some public TCRs recurred in many donors. Specific recognition of CMV antigens was confirmed in vitro for a few chains (all CMV-associated). In a later analysis, DRB1 alleles had the most associated TCRs; HLA-C alleles the fewest.

The PCR made use of 60 Vbeta and 13 Jbeta primers. The method was immunoSEQ multiplex PCR; TCRdb's version includes in-frame clones alone and lacks a portion of them. The data contain about 130,000 clones, 70% to 90% of them singletons. Material for sequencing was PBMCs. The chain uses TRBV6-6 and TRBJ1-1; maybe TRBD1 (5 bases). The TCR sequence derives from a boy aged 5-17 years in good health and CMV-seronegative. In nucleotides, the CDR3 is TGTGCCAGCAGCGAAAGACAGCTACTGAACACTGAAGCTTTCTTT. Its translation is CASSERQLLNTEAFF.